This TCR beta chain was sequenced in a study of early stage breast cancer tumors. Study-wide findings and caveats: Tumors had roughly 2.6-fold higher T cell density than normal breast. Tumor and normal breast were distinguished via blood comparison in about 90% of the 16 patients. Bulk DNA sequencing of unsorted cells missed chain pairing and markers.

Sequencing used immunoSEQ multiplex PCR; TCRdb keeps in-frame clones, though not all of them. The sample yields around 40,000 clones, approximately 78% seen once. Remarks on this clone: The target antigen is unknown.

The CDR3 runs to 15 residues. The germline gives CDR1 SGHAT, CDR2 FQNNGV. V was clipped by 4 bases and J by 9 bases, with 22 bases between them. The chain links TRBV11-2 to TRBJ2-7; tentative D call: TRBD2 (6 bases). The sequenced sample was blood. The TCR originated in a person aged 45 to 60 with breast cancer. CDR3 region: CASSSKGGGASAQYF. CDR3 sequence (DNA): TGTGCCAGCAGCTCGAAGGGCGGAGGGGCCTCGGCGCAGTACTTC.